The rows below give T cell receptor beta chains drawn from one sample of a study of blood T cell repertoires in COVID-19. Sequenced by immunoSEQ multiplex PCR; TCRdb stores in-frame clones only, minus some. Of roughly 350,000 clones listed, under 95% are singletons. The sample comprised peripheral blood. Receptor source: a woman aged 18-29 years who had recovered from COVID-19. Each CDR3 is given with its conserved first and last residue. The D gene is left open where the match is weak. A clone size is listed for some rows: how often the clone was seen (once, few, many), or a class if it is expanded.

>once|TRBD1|TRBJ1-1|TRBV7-8
CASSSPPDRLAFF
TGTGCCAGCAGCTCACCACCGGACAGGTTGGCTTTCTTT
>once|-|TRBJ2-2|TRBV7-2
CASSPAPPGTGELFF
TGTGCCAGCAGCCCGGCGCCCCCGGGGACCGGGGAGCTGTTTTTT
>once|-|TRBJ1-6|TRBV19
CASSIGSLTGSYNSPLHF
TGTGCCAGTAGTATTGGTTCCTTAACGGGCTCCTATAATTCACCCCTCCACTTT
>-|TRBD2|TRBJ2-1|TRBV27
CASNRLAGVSNEQFF
TGTGCCAGCAATAGACTAGCGGGAGTCAGTAATGAGCAGTTCTTC
>-|-|TRBJ1-2|TRBV28
CASSLYPGIYGYTF
TGTGCCAGCAGTTTGTATCCGGGGATCTATGGCTACACCTTC
>-|TRBD2|TRBJ2-1|TRBV4-1
CASSPASGPSYNEQFF
TGCGCCAGCAGTCCCGCTAGCGGACCTTCCTACAATGAGCAGTTCTTC
>-|-|TRBJ1-1|TRBV5-4
CASSIPHSAAFF
TGTGCCAGCAGCATCCCCCACAGTGCGGCTTTCTTT
>-|-|TRBJ1-3|TRBV11-3
CASSFSPWLSGNTIYF
TGTGCCAGCAGCTTCAGTCCATGGTTGTCTGGAAACACCATATATTTT
>-|TRBD1|TRBJ1-4|TRBV30
CAWRRQGRSEKLFF
TGTGCCTGGAGGAGACAGGGTCGAAGTGAAAAACTGTTTTTT
>-|TRBD1|TRBJ1-2|TRBV5-4
CASSFGDRGRDNYGYTF
TGTGCCAGCAGCTTCGGGGACAGGGGGCGCGACAACTATGGCTACACCTTC
>-|TRBD1|TRBJ1-2|TRBV25-1
CASRPGTGFSFDGYTF
TGTGCCAGCAGACCCGGGACAGGGTTCTCCTTCGATGGCTACACCTTC
>-|-|TRBJ1-5|TRBV5-1
CASSLGQGGNQPQHF
TGCGCCAGCAGCTTGGGGCAGGGTGGCAATCAGCCCCAGCATTTT
>once|-|TRBJ2-3|TRBV5-1
CASSLDEGSTDTQYF
TGCGCCAGCAGCCTAGACGAGGGTAGCACAGATACGCAGTATTTT
>-|-|TRBJ1-1|TRBV7-2
CASSLDSHSEAFF
TGTGCCAGCAGCTTAGATTCGCACAGTGAAGCTTTCTTT
>-|TRBD1|TRBJ2-1|TRBV5-6
CASSNRDRVLNEQFF
TGTGCCAGCAGCAACCGGGACAGGGTGTTGAATGAGCAGTTCTTC
>-|TRBD1|TRBJ2-5|TRBV14
CASSPRGGQGAKETQYF
TGTGCCAGCAGTCCCCGGGGAGGACAGGGGGCGAAAGAGACCCAGTACTTC
>-|-|TRBJ2-3|TRBV7-9
CASIRTGTQYF
TGTGCCAGCATACGTACCGGTACGCAGTATTTT
>-|TRBD1|TRBJ1-1|TRBV3-1/TRBV3-2
CASSPLTGGSTEAFF
TGTGCCAGCAGCCCCCTGACAGGGGGCAGCACTGAAGCTTTCTTT
>-|TRBD1|TRBJ2-2|TRBV25-1
CASSGAPGQGYTGELFF
TGTGCCAGCAGTGGAGCGCCGGGACAGGGCTACACCGGGGAGCTGTTTTTT
>-|TRBD2|TRBJ2-3|TRBV4-1
CASSHSHPTSGYTDTQYF
TGCGCCAGCAGCCATTCCCACCCCACTAGCGGATACACAGATACGCAGTATTTT
>-|-|TRBJ1-1|TRBV12-5
CASGLRSRGTEAFF
TGTGCTAGTGGTTTGCGATCCAGGGGAACTGAAGCTTTCTTT
>-|TRBD2|TRBJ2-4|TRBV6-2/TRBV6-3
CASSYSIRREGNLAKNIQYF
TGTGCCAGCAGTTACTCGATCCGGCGGGAGGGCAATCTAGCCAAAAACATTCAGTACTTC
>-|-|TRBJ2-5|TRBV2
CASRRGRETQYF
TGTGCCAGCAGGCGGGGTAGGGAGACCCAGTACTTC
>once|-|TRBJ1-1|TRBV18
CATERNPGGTEAFF
TGTGCCACCGAACGTAACCCTGGCGGCACTGAAGCTTTCTTT
>-|TRBD1|TRBJ1-2|TRBV7-8
CASSLAGGTGGYGYTF
TGTGCCAGCAGCTTAGCGGGAGGGACAGGTGGCTATGGCTACACCTTC
>-|TRBD1|TRBJ1-4|TRBV27
CASTTAGTGNEKLFF
TGTGCCAGCACCACGGCCGGGACAGGGAATGAAAAACTGTTTTTT
>-|TRBD1|TRBJ1-1|TRBV29-1
CSVVTGLVTEAFF
TGCAGCGTGGTGACAGGGTTGGTCACTGAAGCTTTCTTT
>-|-|TRBJ2-5|TRBV19
CASSTLRSGQETQYF
TGTGCCAGTAGTACCCTCCGGAGCGGTCAAGAGACCCAGTACTTC
>-|-|TRBJ2-3|TRBV25-1
CASSVKPGHTQYF
TGTGCCAGCAGTGTCAAACCAGGGCATACGCAGTATTTT
>-|-|TRBJ1-3|TRBV7-9
CASSITGTSGNTIYF
TGTGCCAGCAGCATAACCGGGACATCAGGAAACACCATATATTTT
>-|-|TRBJ2-3|TRBV29-1
CSARGIAYTDTQYF
TGCAGCGCTCGAGGGATCGCCTACACAGATACGCAGTATTTT